The 7 T cell receptor beta chains given below trace back to one sample, sequenced in a study of blood T cells in healthy people across ages. Together with a sample-barcoded 5' primer, a J-beta primer mix was included in a second PCR lasting 7 to 11 cycles. TCRdb re-called the 5' RACE reads with MiXCR, one entry per CDR3 protein. The table has approximately 780,000 distinct CDR3 sequences, around 25% seen once. These same data were also listed under a study on T cells of mothers and their children.

The sample comprised blood. These TCRs come from a boy aged 5-17 years in good health.

The table lists this clonotype with a count of one. The chain couples TRBV5-1 to TRBJ2-1, with 8 bases aligning to TRBD1. V lost 1 base and J lost 9; bases outside the gene matches: 9. The CDR3 spans 15 residues. Germline V gene data show CDR1 as SGHRS and CDR2 as YFSETQ. The CDR3 region has the DNA TGCGCCAGCAGCTTGATCCCCGGACAGGGCGGTGAGCAGTTCTTC. This translates into CASSLIPGQGGEQFF.

The chain employs TRBV6-1 and TRBJ2-1; 11 bases agree with TRBD1. This CDR3 has 17 residues. The J segment lost 9 bases and the V segment lost 6 bases, leaving 16 bases of the junction unmatched. CDR1 and CDR2 (germline): MNHNS, SASEGT. DNA of the CDR3: TGTGCCAGCAGCTCCGGCGGGTCGAGGACAGGGGGCGGTGAGCAGTTCTTC. As protein: CASSSGGSRTGGGEQFF.

A word on this clonotype: This likely stems from a read error, as it lies one base from a far larger clone. The chain couples TRBV6-5 to TRBJ2-1; D might be TRBD1 or TRBD2, each matching 5 bases. Gene TRBJ2-7 matches the end of the DNA better, so the J call may be wrong. Per the germline V gene, CDR1 is MNHEY and CDR2 is SVGAGI. CDR3 length equals 12 residues. Written as DNA, the CDR3 is TGTGCCAGCAGGAGGGGACCCTACGAGCAGTACTTC. Translation: CASRRGPYEQYF.

The chain combines TRBV28 with TRBJ1-2; D is unresolved. The CDR3 has 13 residues. CDR1 is MDHEN, CDR2 SYDVKM, per germline. Trimming took 8 bases from V and 2 from J, leaving 12 bases between them. CDR3 sequence (DNA): TGTGCCAGCGCGGAGGGCGGGAACTATGGCTACACCTTC. Its translation: CASAEGGNYGYTF.

Here the CDR3 reads CASSPMVGQGAYNEQFF. The CDR3 DNA is TGTGCCAGCAGCCCAATGGTGGGACAGGGCGCCTACAATGAGCAGTTCTTC. The chain recombines TRBV4-2 with TRBJ2-1; 9 bases fit TRBD1. Germline CDR1 LGHNA, CDR2 YNFKEQ. Trimming took 4 bases from V and 2 from J; bases not matched to a gene: 9. The CDR3 extends over 17 amino acids.

The genes are TRBV18 and TRBJ2-2; no reliable D call. The length of the CDR3 is 16 residues. The ends were cut back, 3 bases at V and 3 bases at J, with 14 bases in the middle. The germline CDR1 and CDR2 sequences are KGHSH and LQKENI. For the CDR3, the DNA is TGTGCCAGCTCACCCTTGGCGTGGTCTGACACCGGGGAGCTGTTTTTT. Protein sequence: CASSPLAWSDTGELFF.

Comment on this clonotype: The junction shows a germline mismatch at one end, possibly a read error. This CDR3 is CATSGLNTPQAEQYF. The DNA for the CDR3 is TGTGCCACCAGTGGTTTGAACACACCCCAGGCCGAGCAGTACTTC. The chain has TRBV24-1 and TRBJ2-7; D remains ambiguous. The CDR3 length is 15 residues. Germline V lookup: CDR1 KGHDR, CDR2 SFDVKD.